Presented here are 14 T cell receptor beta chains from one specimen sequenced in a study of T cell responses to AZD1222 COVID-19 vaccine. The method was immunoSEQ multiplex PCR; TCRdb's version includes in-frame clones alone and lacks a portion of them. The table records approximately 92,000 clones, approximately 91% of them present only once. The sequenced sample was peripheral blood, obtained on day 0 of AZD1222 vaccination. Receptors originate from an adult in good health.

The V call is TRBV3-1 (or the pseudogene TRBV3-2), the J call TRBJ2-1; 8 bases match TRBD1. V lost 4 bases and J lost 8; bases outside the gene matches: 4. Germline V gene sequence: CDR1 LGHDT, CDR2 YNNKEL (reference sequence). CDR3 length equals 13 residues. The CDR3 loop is CASSLNRGDEQFF. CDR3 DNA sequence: TGTGCCAGCAGCCTCAACAGGGGGGATGAGCAGTTCTTC.

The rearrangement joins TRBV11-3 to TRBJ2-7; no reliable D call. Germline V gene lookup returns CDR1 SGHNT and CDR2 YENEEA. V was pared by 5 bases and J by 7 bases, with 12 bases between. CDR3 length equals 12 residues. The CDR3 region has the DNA TGTGCCAGCAGCGCCCCGGTGGGAGAGCAGTACTTC. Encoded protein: CASSAPVGEQYF. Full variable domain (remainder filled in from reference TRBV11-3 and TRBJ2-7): EAGVVQSPRYKIIEKKQPVAFWCNPISGHNTLYWYLQNLGQGPELLIRYENEEAVDDSQLPKDRFSAERLKGVDSTLKIQPAELGDSAVYLCASSAPVGEQYFGPGTRLTVT.

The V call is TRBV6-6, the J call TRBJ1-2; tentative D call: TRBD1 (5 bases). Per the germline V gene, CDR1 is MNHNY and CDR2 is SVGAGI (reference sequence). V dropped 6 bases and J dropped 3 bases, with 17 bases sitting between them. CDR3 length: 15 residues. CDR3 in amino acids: CASRFDGGVYYGYTF. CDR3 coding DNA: TGTGCCAGCAGATTCGACGGGGGGGTTTACTATGGCTACACCTTC.

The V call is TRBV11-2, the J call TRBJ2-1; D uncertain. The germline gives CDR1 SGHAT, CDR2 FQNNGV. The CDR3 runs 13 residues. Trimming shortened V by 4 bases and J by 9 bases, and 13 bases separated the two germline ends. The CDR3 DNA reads TGTGCCAGCAGCTCGACTTTATCTCGTGAGCAGTTCTTC. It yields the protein CASSSTLSREQFF.

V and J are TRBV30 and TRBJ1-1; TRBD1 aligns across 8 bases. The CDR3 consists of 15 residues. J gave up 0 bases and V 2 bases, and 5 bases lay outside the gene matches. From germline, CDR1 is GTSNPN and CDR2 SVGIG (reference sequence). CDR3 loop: CAWSIRGRMNTEAFF. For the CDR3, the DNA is TGTGCCTGGAGTATCAGGGGGCGCATGAACACTGAAGCTTTCTTT.

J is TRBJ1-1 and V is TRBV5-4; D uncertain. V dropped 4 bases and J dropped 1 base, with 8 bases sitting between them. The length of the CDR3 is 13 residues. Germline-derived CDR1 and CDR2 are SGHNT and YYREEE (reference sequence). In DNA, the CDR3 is TGTGCCAGCAGCCGCAGCGGGAACACTGAAGCTTTCTTT. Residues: CASSRSGNTEAFF.

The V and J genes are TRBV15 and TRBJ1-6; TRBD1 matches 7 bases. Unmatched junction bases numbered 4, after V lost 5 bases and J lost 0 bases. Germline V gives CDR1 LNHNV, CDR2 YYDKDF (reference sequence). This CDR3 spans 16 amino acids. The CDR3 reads CATSDRDSSYNSPLHF. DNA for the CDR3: TGTGCCACCAGCGACCGGGACAGCTCCTATAATTCACCCCTCCACTTT.

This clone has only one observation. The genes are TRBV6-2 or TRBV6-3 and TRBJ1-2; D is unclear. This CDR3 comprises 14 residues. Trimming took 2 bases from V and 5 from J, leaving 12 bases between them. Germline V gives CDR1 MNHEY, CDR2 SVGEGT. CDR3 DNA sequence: TGTGCCAGCAGTTACGAGGGTCCTCTTTATGGCTACACCTTC. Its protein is CASSYEGPLYGYTF.

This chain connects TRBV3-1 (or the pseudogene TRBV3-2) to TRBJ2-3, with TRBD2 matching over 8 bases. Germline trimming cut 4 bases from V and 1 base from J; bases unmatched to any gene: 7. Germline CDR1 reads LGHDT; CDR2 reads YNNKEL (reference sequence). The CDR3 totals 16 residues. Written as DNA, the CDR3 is TGTGCCAGCAGCCCTCCTTTTAGCGGGGGCACAGATACGCAGTATTTT. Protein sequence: CASSPPFSGGTDTQYF.

CDR3 in DNA: TGTGCCAGCAGCGGGGGGACATCCAACTACGAGCAGTACTTC. It is translated as CASSGGTSNYEQYF. This chain links TRBV6-5 with TRBJ2-7; possible D gene TRBD2, 7 bases. This CDR3 has 14 amino acids. Trimming removed 6 bases from V and 3 bases from J, with 15 bases in between. The V gene's germline CDR1 is MNHEY and CDR2 SVGAGI.

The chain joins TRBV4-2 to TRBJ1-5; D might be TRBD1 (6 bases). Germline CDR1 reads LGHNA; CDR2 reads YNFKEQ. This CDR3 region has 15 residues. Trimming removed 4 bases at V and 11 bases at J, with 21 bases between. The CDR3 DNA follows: TGTGCCAGCAGCCCCACCGGGACCCTGGAGGGGGCCCAGCATTTT. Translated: CASSPTGTLEGAQHF.

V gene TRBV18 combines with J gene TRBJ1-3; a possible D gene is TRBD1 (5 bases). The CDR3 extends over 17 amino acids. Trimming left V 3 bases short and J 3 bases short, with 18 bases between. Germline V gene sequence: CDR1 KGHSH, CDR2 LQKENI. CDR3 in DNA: TGTGCCAGCTCACCCAGCTCAAGGGGCGCAAGTGGAAACACCATATATTTT. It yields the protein CASSPSSRGASGNTIYF.

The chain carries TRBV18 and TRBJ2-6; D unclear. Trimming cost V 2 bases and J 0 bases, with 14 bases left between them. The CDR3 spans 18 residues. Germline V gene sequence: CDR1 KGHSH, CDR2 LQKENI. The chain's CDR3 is CASSPKNRRHSGANVLTF. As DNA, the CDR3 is TGTGCCAGCTCACCAAAGAATAGGAGACACTCTGGGGCCAACGTCCTGACTTTC.

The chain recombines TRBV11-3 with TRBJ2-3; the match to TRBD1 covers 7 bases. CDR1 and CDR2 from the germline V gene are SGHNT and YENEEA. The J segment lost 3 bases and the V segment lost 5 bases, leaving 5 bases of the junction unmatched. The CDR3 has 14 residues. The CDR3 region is CASSPARGTDTQYF. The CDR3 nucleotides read TGTGCCAGCAGCCCAGCCAGGGGGACAGATACGCAGTATTTT.